This is a list of T cell receptor beta chains from one sample in a study of cytomegalovirus exposure and HLA in healthy donors. The table came from immunoSEQ multiplex PCR; TCRdb's copy has only in-frame clones and leaves some out. This repertoire shows some 170,000 clones, about three quarters found once; its top ten account for less than 8%. Sequences were obtained from PBMCs. The receptors originated from a man between 35 and 55 years old in good health and CMV-seropositive. CDR3s include the opening cysteine and the closing phenylalanine or tryptophan. Fields, in order: D gene, clone size, V gene, J gene, CDR3 protein, CDR3 DNA. A D gene is named only where the DNA matches it firmly. Clone size is given for some rows only: seen once, a few or many times, or a class if the clone is expanded.

D gene: TRBD2; clone size: .; V gene: TRBV27; J gene: TRBJ2-7; CDR3 protein: CASSPSTSGNTYEQYF; CDR3 DNA: TGTGCCAGCAGTCCTTCGACTAGCGGCAATACCTACGAGCAGTACTTC
D gene: .; clone size: .; V gene: TRBV5-1; J gene: TRBJ1-3; CDR3 protein: CASSLQEQGNTIYF; CDR3 DNA: TGCGCCAGCAGCTTACAAGAACAAGGAAACACCATATATTTT
D gene: TRBD1; clone size: .; V gene: TRBV5-1; J gene: TRBJ2-5; CDR3 protein: CASSLLGQIQETQYF; CDR3 DNA: TGCGCCAGCAGCTTATTGGGACAGATCCAAGAGACCCAGTACTTC
D gene: .; clone size: .; V gene: TRBV18; J gene: TRBJ1-5; CDR3 protein: CASSPDSNSNQPQHF; CDR3 DNA: TGTGCCAGCTCACCGGACAGTAATAGCAATCAGCCCCAGCATTTT
D gene: TRBD2; clone size: .; V gene: TRBV6-1; J gene: TRBJ2-7; CDR3 protein: CASSNVRLADYEQYF; CDR3 DNA: TGTGCCAGCAGTAACGTGAGACTAGCGGACTACGAGCAGTACTTC
D gene: TRBD1; clone size: .; V gene: TRBV5-4; J gene: TRBJ1-2; CDR3 protein: CASSPGTVNYGYTF; CDR3 DNA: TGTGCCAGCAGCCCCGGGACAGTTAACTATGGCTACACCTTC
D gene: .; clone size: .; V gene: TRBV29-1; J gene: TRBJ1-3; CDR3 protein: CSVERSGNTIYF; CDR3 DNA: TGCAGCGTTGAACGCTCTGGAAACACCATATATTTT
D gene: .; clone size: once; V gene: TRBV2; J gene: TRBJ2-2; CDR3 protein: CASSEQPSDTGELFF; CDR3 DNA: TGTGCCAGCAGTGAACAACCCAGCGACACCGGGGAGCTGTTTTTT
D gene: .; clone size: .; V gene: TRBV5-1; J gene: TRBJ2-7; CDR3 protein: CASSQNYRSQYF; CDR3 DNA: TGCGCCAGCAGCCAAAACTACAGGTCGCAGTACTTC
D gene: TRBD1; clone size: .; V gene: TRBV11-2; J gene: TRBJ2-7; CDR3 protein: CASSSGQGSEQYF; CDR3 DNA: TGTGCCAGCAGCTCGGGACAGGGGAGCGAGCAGTACTTC
D gene: .; clone size: few; V gene: TRBV5-1; J gene: TRBJ2-5; CDR3 protein: CASSSGHLQETQYF; CDR3 DNA: TGCGCCAGCAGTTCGGGACACCTCCAAGAGACCCAGTACTTC
D gene: TRBD1; clone size: .; V gene: TRBV6-5; J gene: TRBJ1-2; CDR3 protein: CASSRRTGEYGYTF; CDR3 DNA: TGTGCCAGCAGTCGTAGGACAGGGGAGTATGGCTACACCTTC
D gene: .; clone size: .; V gene: TRBV6-6; J gene: TRBJ1-1; CDR3 protein: CASSFPTGLAEAFF; CDR3 DNA: TGTGCCAGCAGTTTTCCTACAGGGTTGGCTGAAGCTTTCTTT
D gene: .; clone size: .; V gene: TRBV30; J gene: TRBJ2-2; CDR3 protein: CAWSLVGGNTGELFF; CDR3 DNA: TGTGCCTGGAGTCTTGTGGGGGGAAACACCGGGGAGCTGTTTTTT
D gene: .; clone size: .; V gene: TRBV29-1; J gene: TRBJ2-5; CDR3 protein: CSVQGQIETQYF; CDR3 DNA: TGCAGCGTCCAAGGACAGATTGAGACCCAGTACTTC
D gene: TRBD1; clone size: .; V gene: TRBV7-9; J gene: TRBJ1-1; CDR3 protein: CASSPRGTAEAFF; CDR3 DNA: TGTGCCAGCAGCCCAAGAGGGACAGCCGAAGCTTTCTTT
D gene: TRBD1; clone size: once; V gene: TRBV6-5; J gene: TRBJ1-1; CDR3 protein: CASSYSGQGFEAFF; CDR3 DNA: TGTGCCAGCAGTTACTCCGGACAGGGATTTGAAGCTTTCTTT
D gene: TRBD1; clone size: .; V gene: TRBV11-3; J gene: TRBJ1-1; CDR3 protein: CASSLGHGQGNTEAFF; CDR3 DNA: TGTGCCAGCAGCTTGGGGCACGGACAGGGGAACACTGAAGCTTTCTTT
D gene: TRBD1; clone size: .; V gene: TRBV5-1; J gene: TRBJ2-2; CDR3 protein: CASSRDRDAGELFF; CDR3 DNA: TGCGCCAGCAGCCGGGACAGGGACGCCGGGGAGCTGTTTTTT
D gene: .; clone size: few; V gene: TRBV2; J gene: TRBJ1-1; CDR3 protein: CASSERGGRNTEAFF; CDR3 DNA: TGTGCCAGCAGTGAAAGGGGGGGTAGGAACACTGAAGCTTTCTTT
D gene: .; clone size: .; V gene: TRBV28; J gene: TRBJ1-1; CDR3 protein: CASRRQEMLEAFF; CDR3 DNA: TGTGCCAGCAGAAGACAGGAAATGCTTGAAGCTTTCTTT
D gene: TRBD2; clone size: few; V gene: TRBV5-1; J gene: TRBJ2-7; CDR3 protein: CASSPGIAGADEQYF; CDR3 DNA: TGCGCCAGCAGCCCGGGAATAGCGGGAGCAGACGAGCAGTACTTC
D gene: TRBD2; clone size: .; V gene: TRBV6-1; J gene: TRBJ2-1; CDR3 protein: CASSQGLAGNNEQFF; CDR3 DNA: TGTGCCAGCAGCCAGGGACTAGCGGGAAACAATGAGCAGTTCTTC
D gene: TRBD2; clone size: .; V gene: TRBV20-1; J gene: TRBJ2-7; CDR3 protein: CSAQREYEQYF; CDR3 DNA: TGCAGTGCCCAGCGGGAATACGAGCAGTACTTC
D gene: TRBD1; clone size: .; V gene: TRBV28; J gene: TRBJ1-2; CDR3 protein: CASSLRQGSGYGYTF; CDR3 DNA: TGTGCCAGCAGTCTACGACAGGGTTCGGGCTATGGCTACACCTTC
D gene: .; clone size: few; V gene: TRBV9; J gene: TRBJ1-4; CDR3 protein: CASTTGSIGNEKLFF; CDR3 DNA: TGTGCCAGCACAACGGGGTCTATCGGTAATGAAAAACTGTTTTTT
D gene: TRBD1; clone size: .; V gene: TRBV27; J gene: TRBJ2-7; CDR3 protein: CASSGDRGYHEQYF; CDR3 DNA: TGTGCCAGCAGTGGGGACAGGGGCTACCACGAGCAGTACTTC
D gene: .; clone size: .; V gene: TRBV5-1; J gene: TRBJ2-2; CDR3 protein: CASSSLATHSSGELFF; CDR3 DNA: TGCGCCAGCAGCTCCTTAGCGACCCACTCGAGCGGGGAGCTGTTTTTT
D gene: .; clone size: .; V gene: TRBV30; J gene: TRBJ1-1; CDR3 protein: CAWVVKGITEAFF; CDR3 DNA: TGTGCCTGGGTGGTTAAGGGGATCACTGAAGCTTTCTTT
D gene: .; clone size: .; V gene: TRBV11-3; J gene: TRBJ2-2; CDR3 protein: CASSLVGGGANTGELFF; CDR3 DNA: TGTGCCAGCAGCTTAGTAGGGGGGGGCGCGAACACCGGGGAGCTGTTTTTT
D gene: .; clone size: .; V gene: TRBV5-1; J gene: TRBJ2-1; CDR3 protein: CASSLDNEQFF; CDR3 DNA: TGCGCCAGCAGCCTAGACAATGAGCAGTTCTTC
D gene: .; clone size: .; V gene: TRBV6-5; J gene: TRBJ1-2; CDR3 protein: CASTLQQGSYTF; CDR3 DNA: TGTGCCAGCACCCTACAACAGGGAAGCTACACCTTC
D gene: TRBD2; clone size: .; V gene: TRBV5-1; J gene: TRBJ2-7; CDR3 protein: CASSRGTSGSYEQYF; CDR3 DNA: TGCGCCAGCAGCAGAGGGACTAGCGGGAGCTACGAGCAGTACTTC
D gene: TRBD2; clone size: .; V gene: TRBV27; J gene: TRBJ2-5; CDR3 protein: CASSLFGSGRNQETQYF; CDR3 DNA: TGTGCCAGCAGTTTATTCGGTAGCGGGAGGAACCAAGAGACCCAGTACTTC
D gene: .; clone size: few; V gene: TRBV5-4; J gene: TRBJ2-3; CDR3 protein: CASSSPADTQYF; CDR3 DNA: TGTGCCAGCAGCTCTCCGGCAGATACGCAGTATTTT
D gene: TRBD1; clone size: .; V gene: TRBV6-5; J gene: TRBJ2-3; CDR3 protein: CASSLQGALGGTQYF; CDR3 DNA: TGTGCCAGCAGTTTACAGGGGGCCCTAGGAGGTACGCAGTATTTT
D gene: .; clone size: few; V gene: TRBV11-3; J gene: TRBJ2-5; CDR3 protein: CASSLASQGFETQYF; CDR3 DNA: TGTGCCAGCAGCTTAGCGTCCCAGGGTTTCGAGACCCAGTACTTC
D gene: .; clone size: .; V gene: TRBV15; J gene: TRBJ1-3; CDR3 protein: CATSPRSALSGNTIYF; CDR3 DNA: TGTGCCACCAGCCCCCGGTCCGCGCTCTCTGGAAACACCATATATTTT
D gene: .; clone size: .; V gene: TRBV9; J gene: TRBJ2-2; CDR3 protein: CASSVVDSLNTGELFF; CDR3 DNA: TGTGCCAGCAGCGTAGTGGATAGCCTGAACACCGGGGAGCTGTTTTTT
D gene: TRBD1; clone size: .; V gene: TRBV5-1; J gene: TRBJ1-1; CDR3 protein: CASSLNDREGAFF; CDR3 DNA: TGCGCCAGCAGCTTGAATGACAGGGAAGGGGCTTTCTTT
D gene: .; clone size: .; V gene: TRBV15; J gene: TRBJ2-5; CDR3 protein: CATSRSSAAPTQYF; CDR3 DNA: TGTGCCACCAGCAGATCTAGCGCCGCACCAACCCAGTACTTC
D gene: .; clone size: .; V gene: TRBV30; J gene: TRBJ2-3; CDR3 protein: CAWRIPGAVFRDTQYF; CDR3 DNA: TGTGCCTGGAGGATCCCAGGGGCTGTGTTTCGAGATACGCAGTATTTT
D gene: .; clone size: .; V gene: TRBV30; J gene: TRBJ1-3; CDR3 protein: CAWSASKSPGWYSSASGNTIYF; CDR3 DNA: TGTGCCTGGAGTGCATCCAAATCCCCAGGGTGGTATTCTAGCGCCTCTGGAAACACCATATATTTT